This entry concerns a single T cell receptor (beta chain). Its target is not known. This record belongs to a study of cytomegalovirus exposure and HLA in healthy donors. Germline V lookup: CDR1 MDHEN, CDR2 SYDVKM. CDR3 length: 15 amino acids. V was pared by 7 bases and J by 1 base, with 14 bases between. Notes on the study in general: Cytomegalovirus status, reportedly, was diagnosed with high specificity and sensitivity by the classifier.

This table comes from immunoSEQ multiplex PCR, and its TCRdb copy is limited to in-frame clones, with some not included. The repertoire holds around 75,000 clones, with around four fifths as singletons. The J gene is TRBJ1-5, the V gene TRBV28; tentatively, D is TRBD1 (6 bases). This TCR came from a young man in good health and CMV-seronegative. The specimen was PBMCs. The chain's CDR3 is CASNNPTGSNQPQHF. In nucleotides, the CDR3 is TGTGCCAGCAACAACCCAACAGGGAGCAATCAGCCCCAGCATTTT.